These T cell receptor beta chains were read from a single sample in a study of identical twins. Via MiXCR, TCRdb re-called the 5' RACE reads, giving one row per CDR3 protein. The repertoire includes 690,000 or so distinct CDR3 sequences, 5.5% to 6.5% of them detected once, and roughly 2% sits in the top ten. Material: naive T cells sorted from blood. These receptors were obtained from a man between 18 and 29 years old in good health. CDR3s include the opening cysteine and the closing phenylalanine or tryptophan. The D gene is left open where the match is weak. Rows may omit the clone size; those that give it use once, few, many or a size class.

v_call	cdr3_length	clone_size	d_call	j_call	cdr3_aa	cdr3_nt
TRBV7-6	18	few	NA	TRBJ2-2	CASSLDSVESWRAGELFF	TGTGCCAGCAGCCTAGACTCGGTGGAGTCCTGGCGTGCCGGGGAGCTGTTTTTT
TRBV10-3	15	few	NA	TRBJ1-2	CAISPEGGQDYGYTF	TGTGCCATCAGTCCCGAGGGGGGGCAGGACTATGGCTACACCTTC
TRBV28	16	NA	TRBD2	TRBJ2-1	CASSGPGKREWNEQFF	TGTGCCAGCAGCGGGCCCGGGAAGCGGGAGTGGAATGAGCAGTTCTTC
TRBV20-1	11	many	NA	TRBJ2-7	CSARDQNEQYF	TGCAGTGCTAGAGACCAAAACGAGCAGTACTTC
TRBV6-4	14	many	NA	TRBJ2-3	CASSEGRNKDTQYF	TGTGCCAGCAGTGAAGGGCGGAATAAAGATACGCAGTATTTT
TRBV6-2/TRBV6-3	13	many	NA	TRBJ2-1	CASSYSKLNEQFF	TGTGCCAGCAGTTACTCGAAACTCAATGAGCAGTTCTTC
TRBV20-1	14	few	NA	TRBJ1-1	CSARQGRGNGGAFF	TGCAGTGCTAGACAGGGAAGGGGAAACGGTGGGGCTTTCTTT
TRBV12-2	18	NA	NA	TRBJ1-5	CASRPPGWGQGAPEPQHF	NA
TRBV12-3/TRBV12-4	13	NA	NA	TRBJ2-3	CASSLEWMNTQYF	TGTGCCAGCAGTTTAGAATGGATGAATACGCAGTATTTT
TRBV15	13	many	TRBD2	TRBJ2-7	CATSRVAGGVKVF	TGTGCCACCAGCAGAGTAGCGGGAGGAGTGAAGGTTTTC
TRBV6-2/TRBV6-3	13	many	NA	TRBJ2-1	CATKGLAYNEQFF	TGTGCCACGAAAGGACTTGCTTACAATGAGCAGTTCTTC
TRBV12-3/TRBV12-4	14	many	NA	TRBJ2-2	CASSLAGRTGELFF	TGTGCCAGCAGTTTAGCAGGCCGGACCGGGGAGCTGTTTTTT
TRBV11-2	15	once	NA	TRBJ2-7	CASSLDRWRGDEQYF	TGTGCCAGCAGCTTAGATCGGTGGAGGGGGGACGAGCAGTACTTC
TRBV10-3	12	many	NA	TRBJ1-1	CAINEGNTEAFF	TGTGCCATCAATGAAGGAAACACTGAAGCTTTCTTT
TRBV3-1	16	many	NA	TRBJ1-6	CASSQEVNIPNSPLHF	TGTGCCAGCAGCCAAGAGGTGAACATCCCCAATTCACCCCTCCACTTT
TRBV7-8	15	few	TRBD1	TRBJ2-5	CASRKQGPRGETQYF	TGTGCCAGCAGAAAACAGGGGCCCCGGGGAGAGACCCAGTACTTC
TRBV7-3	15	NA	NA	TRBJ2-1	CASSLARDTFNEQFF	TGTGCCAGCAGCCTAGCACGTGACACTTTCAATGAGCAGTTCTTC
TRBV6-5	13	few	NA	TRBJ2-7	CASSYTSSYEQYF	TGTGCCAGCAGTTACACGAGCTCCTACGAGCAGTACTTC
TRBV3-1	15	many	NA	TRBJ2-3	CASSHSGISTDTQYF	TGTGCCAGCAGCCATTCAGGGATTAGCACAGATACGCAGTATTTT
TRBV10-1	16	many	NA	TRBJ2-2	CASSDSSGKNTGELFF	TGCGCCAGCAGTGATTCCTCGGGAAAAAACACCGGGGAGCTGTTTTTT